Described below is a single TCR beta chain sequence and its context. Regarding time point: patch test 2, 6 weeks after DPC sensitization. As to treatment: therapeutic diphenylcyclopropenone sensitization with weekly scalp DPC. The data stem from a study of human T cells and chemical hapten exposure. TCRdb itself ran the RACE reads through MiXCR, one entry per CDR3 protein. Of about 94,000 distinct CDR3 sequences in the sample, 7.5% to 10% were seen once. The CDR3 sequence is 14 residues long. Between the trimmed V and J ends, which lost 8 bases and 5 bases, there was a span of 16 bases. CDR1 SNHLY and CDR2 FYNNEI come from the germline V gene.

The V and J genes are TRBV2 and TRBJ1-5; D possibly corresponds to TRBD1 (5 bases). Sequences were derived from whole blood, sampled in connection with sensitization to the hapten diphenylcyclopropenone (DPC). This TCR was recovered from a woman aged 40 to 50 with alopecia areata. Some clones in this sample may be carry-over from other donors' samples. The CDR3 loop is CASRLGTTDQPQHF. The CDR3 bases are TGTGCCAGCCGATTGGGGACTACCGATCAGCCCCAGCATTTT. The full variable domain, completed using reference TRBV2 and TRBJ1-5, is EPEVTQTPSHQVTQMGQEVILRCVPISNHLYFYWYRQILGQKVEFLVSFYNNEISEKSEIFDDQFSVERPDGSNFTLKIRSTKLEDSAMYFCASRLGTTDQPQHFGDGTRLSIL.